This T cell receptor (beta chain) was sequenced during a study of siplizumab effects on memory and regulatory T cells. Comment on this clone: Its antigen is not known.

Every sample had about 100,000 of its TCR templates assayed. The assay was immunoSEQ multiplex PCR, and TCRdb's table has in-frame clones only and misses some. Of 100,000 or so clones in the sample, 93% were seen once. Germline V CDR1 and CDR2: MNHEY, SVGAGI. CDR3 length equals 15 residues. The ends lost 7 bases at V and 4 bases at J; junction bases unmatched: 10. Whole-study findings and limits: There were only a minor fraction of alloreactive clones that mapped to unstimulated subsets. The mean Treg-derived percentage of mappable alloreactive CD4+ clones was roughly 69% with siplizumab compared with 26.9% in controls. Siplizumab brought about a significant reduction in alloreactive sequences traceable to unstimulated CD4+ memory cells.

The V and J genes are TRBV6-5 and TRBJ2-1, with 7 bases lining up with TRBD1. The clonotype originates from a human donor in good health. Sequencing was done on a sample of non-Treg CD4+ T cells sorted from blood. The CDR3 loop reads CASKIRDSVYNEQFF. The CDR3 region has the DNA TGTGCCAGCAAGATCCGGGACAGCGTTTACAATGAGCAGTTCTTC.